This section outlines one TCR beta chain sequence together with its context. Other DNA sequences within the sample encode an identical CDR3. V was shortened by 2 bases and J by 7 bases, with 6 bases between the two germline ends. Germline V gives CDR1 SGHVS, CDR2 FQNEAQ. The CDR3 runs to 12 residues. The data are from a study of shared clonotypes between healthy human individuals. The table came from immunoSEQ multiplex PCR; TCRdb's copy has only in-frame clones and leaves some out. Here the sample spans around 1.5 million clones, 95% to 99% being singletons. The origin of this receptor is a man aged 25 to 40 in good health. The chain employs TRBV7-8 and TRBJ2-1, with D perhaps matching TRBD1 (5 bases). The source material was naive CD4+ T cells sorted from blood. Subset: CD45RA+ positively selected. The CDR3 nucleotides are TGTGCCAGCAGCTTAAGGGGTAATGAGCAGTTCTTC. Translation gives CASSLRGNEQFF.